These 4 T cell receptor beta chains were sequenced from one sample in a study of blood T cell repertoires in COVID-19. TCRdb keeps only in-frame clones here, not all; method: immunoSEQ multiplex PCR. The sample consists of 130,000 or so clones, 80% to 90% of them appearing once. Sequencing used peripheral blood. Every receptor here comes from a man aged 35 to 55 with acute or convalescent COVID-19.

This chain uses TRBV6-5 with TRBJ1-1; D remains unclear. CDR3 length: 13 amino acids. CDR1 MNHEY and CDR2 SVGAGI come from the germline V gene. V lost 5 bases and J lost 4, with 11 bases in between. Here the CDR3 DNA reads TGTGCCAGCAGTCCCACCCCCGGCACTGAAGCTTTCTTT. It specifies CASSPTPGTEAFF.

This chain joins TRBV30 and TRBJ2-5, with a tentative D call TRBD2 (7 bases). Deletions cut 3 bases from V and 5 bases from J, with 16 bases between. Germline-derived CDR1 and CDR2 are GTSNPN and SVGIG (reference sequence). The CDR3 runs to 14 residues. The CDR3 DNA follows: TGTGCCTGGAGGCCCCGGGGGGCGGAGGAGACCCAGTACTTC. Protein sequence: CAWRPRGAEETQYF.

A single count supports this clone. This chain joins TRBV7-9 and TRBJ2-2, with 7 bases lining up with TRBD1. The V gene end was trimmed by 4 bases and the J gene end by 4 bases; junction bases not matched to a gene: 6. The CDR3 is made up of 15 amino acids. Germline CDR1 SEHNR, CDR2 FQNEAQ (reference sequence). The CDR3 bases are TGTGCCAGCAGCTCCGGGACAGTCCGCACCGGGGAGCTGTTTTTT. It codes for CASSSGTVRTGELFF.

CDR3 sequence (DNA): TGTGCCATCAGTGAGGGGACAGGGGGCTTGACAGATACGCAGTATTTT. Amino acid sequence: CAISEGTGGLTDTQYF. The V and J genes are TRBV10-3 and TRBJ2-3; TRBD1 matches at 12 bases. After removal of 2 bases from V and 3 bases from J, the junction contained 3 bases not matched to a gene. The CDR3 loop spans 16 amino acids. Germline CDR1 is ENHRY and CDR2 is SYGVKD.